The source of this T cell receptor (beta chain) is a study of blood T cell repertoires in COVID-19 (dated by TCRdb to the early 2020s). About the investigation overall: Samples covering the acute and convalescent phases of COVID-19 were provided by collaborators in the United States, Italy and Spain. A de-identified subject ID, COVID-19 status, age in years and sex were almost always included in the sample metadata. A freely available public database, intended as a resource for researchers studying the immune response to SARS-CoV-2, is where the repertoires were released. The prospective study material was composed of cDNA or gDNA derived from T cells, B-cell-depleted T cells, or PBMCs. Deeply sampled blood TCRbeta repertoires from subjects exposed to, actively infected with, or recovered from COVID-19 were included in the dataset. HLA class I and class II types, where available, came from metadata supplied by the sample provider rather than from assay-based typing. Samples were obtained from the ongoing ImmuneRACE study (first 160 participants) and from about 1,300 subjects provided by 6 global collaborators. Broader findings and caveats from the paper: How much clinical and demographic metadata was included differed by source and by participant, and the metadata was provided uncurated.

About this clone: Its target antigen remains unknown. Base qualities are missing; no much larger clone stands one base away.

TCRbeta CDR3 regions were amplified from genomic DNA by means of the immunoSEQ Assay, a bias-controlled multiplex PCR. The authors processed their data as follows. The number of nucleated cells in each sample was estimated from the amplification of reference gene primers within the assay. Sequence reads were collapsed and filtered to measure the absolute abundance of every unique TCRbeta CDR3 rearrangement. Productive Simpson clonality was computed per sample as the square root of Simpson's diversity index over productive rearrangements. Sourced from immuneACCESS, this table was stored by TCRdb with only in-frame sequences that have V and J called. A share of the clones is absent; for the studies checked, an unresolved V gene accounts for under half, and the remainder has no known explanation. The D gene and trimming were derived from the DNA, and the V and J assignments and clone size from that table. In all, the sample holds a few hundred thousand clones, and 85% of those were seen once. The leading ten clones occupy roughly 3.4% of the sample.

Collaborating institutions collected whole blood in K2EDTA tubes following their own protocols. For TCRbeta analysis, collaborators shipped samples in one of three forms: frozen whole blood, isolated PBMCs, or DNA extracted from either of those sample types. The origin of this receptor is a woman under 30 with acute or convalescent COVID-19. The sequenced sample consisted of peripheral blood.

The CDR3 corresponds to CASTAGQGYGYTF. The nucleotide sequence reads TGTGCCAGTACCGCGGGACAGGGATATGGCTACACCTTC. This sequence uses TRBV19 and TRBJ1-2; 9 bases in between match TRBD1. Looking up the germline V gene (reference sequence) yields CDR1 LNHDA and CDR2 SQIVND. Trimming leaves V shorter by 7 bases and J shorter by 5 bases, with the junction holding 5 bases beyond the gene matches. The CDR3 runs 13 amino acids, cysteine and phenylalanine included. Only CDR3 DNA remains: 39 bases, in frame from the first base.